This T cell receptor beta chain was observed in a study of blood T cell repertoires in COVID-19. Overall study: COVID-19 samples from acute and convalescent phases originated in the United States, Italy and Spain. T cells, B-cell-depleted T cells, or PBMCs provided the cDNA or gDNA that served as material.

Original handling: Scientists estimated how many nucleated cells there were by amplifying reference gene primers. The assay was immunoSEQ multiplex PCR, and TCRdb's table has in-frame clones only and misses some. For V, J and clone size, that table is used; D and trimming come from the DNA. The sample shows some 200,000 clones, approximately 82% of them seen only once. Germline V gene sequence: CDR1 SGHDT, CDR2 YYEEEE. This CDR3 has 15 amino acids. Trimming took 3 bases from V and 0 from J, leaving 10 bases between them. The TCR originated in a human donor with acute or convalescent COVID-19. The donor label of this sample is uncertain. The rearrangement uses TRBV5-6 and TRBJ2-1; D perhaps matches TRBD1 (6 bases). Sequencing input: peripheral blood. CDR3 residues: CASSYRVSSYNEQFF. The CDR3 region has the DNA TGTGCCAGCAGCTACAGGGTTAGCTCCTACAATGAGCAGTTCTTC.